One and the same sample provided the 19 T cell receptor beta chains below, sequenced in a study of graft-versus-host responses after intestinal transplantation. No cognate antigen is known for these TCRs. Method: immunoSEQ multiplex PCR; TCRdb's copy keeps in-frame clones and lacks some. The repertoire holds 95,000 to 110,000 clones, 87% seen once, with 0.9% in the top ten. The sequenced sample was unstimulated CD4+ T cells sorted from spleen or lymph node cells, obtained before intestinal transplant. These receptors all stem from a human donor who received an intestinal transplant.

J is TRBJ1-2 and V is TRBV15, with D unresolved. V was pared by 5 bases and J by 2 bases, with 15 bases between. Germline V gene data show CDR1 as LNHNV and CDR2 as YYDKDF (reference sequence). CDR3 length equals 15 residues. The CDR3 DNA is TGTGCCACCAGCCTCGCGCCAGGCGGGAACTATGGCTACACCTTC. This sequence encodes CATSLAPGGNYGYTF. The whole variable domain, filled in from reference TRBV15 and TRBJ1-2, reads DAMVIQNPRYQVTQFGKPVTLSCSQTLNHNVMYWYQQKSSQAPKLLFHYYDKDFNNEADTPDNFQSRRPNTSFCFLDIRSPGLGDTAMYLCATSLAPGGNYGYTFGSGTRLTVV.

V and J are TRBV11-2 and TRBJ1-2; weak D call: TRBD1 (5 bases). Germline-derived CDR1 and CDR2 are SGHAT and FQNNGV. Trimming stripped 5 bases from V and 2 bases from J, with 9 bases between. This CDR3 contains 13 residues. CDR3 residues: CASSPDSNYGYTF. CDR3 nucleotides: TGTGCCAGCAGCCCTGACAGCAACTATGGCTACACCTTC.

This chain uses TRBV5-1 with TRBJ1-4, with TRBD1 matching over 11 bases. CDR1 and CDR2 (germline): SGHRS, YFSETQ. The trim removed 4 bases at V and 7 bases at J, leaving 9 bases unmatched. This CDR3 contains 16 residues. The CDR3, as DNA: TGCGCCAGCAGCCCGGGACAGGGGGGTGTCAGTGAAAAACTGTTTTTT. It specifies CASSPGQGGVSEKLFF.

The genes are TRBV7-9 and TRBJ1-1; D perhaps matches TRBD1 (6 bases). Per the germline V gene, CDR1 is SEHNR and CDR2 is FQNEAQ (reference sequence). This CDR3 has 16 residues. V was shortened by 0 bases and J by 5 bases, with 16 bases between the two germline ends. The CDR3 reads CASSLARGQAGTEAFF. The CDR3 DNA reads as TGTGCCAGCAGCTTAGCCCGGGGGCAGGCTGGGACTGAAGCTTTCTTT.

This clone was seen only a few times. The gene calls are TRBV28 and TRBJ2-7; tentatively, D is TRBD1 (6 bases). V lost 6 bases and J lost 5, with 17 bases in between. The CDR3 totals 14 residues. Germline-derived CDR1 and CDR2 are MDHEN and SYDVKM. CDR3 bases: TGTGCCAGCAGGCCCGGGACAACGGTTCACGAGCAGTACTTC. Translated, it gives CASRPGTTVHEQYF.

The rearrangement links TRBV5-1 to TRBJ2-3; D might be TRBD1 (5 bases). The germline V gene has CDR1 SGHRS and CDR2 YFSETQ. Trimming removed 5 bases at V and 0 bases at J, with 16 bases between. This CDR3 has 16 amino acids. The CDR3 DNA reads as TGCGCCAGCAGTTTTAAGGGGCCGCCTAGCACAGATACGCAGTATTTT. It is translated as CASSFKGPPSTDTQYF.

This chain joins TRBV6-5 and TRBJ1-2, with TRBD1 as a possible D gene (5 bases). V was pared by 6 bases and J by 0 bases, with 8 bases between. Germline CDR1 reads MNHEY; CDR2 reads SVGAGI. The CDR3 extends over 13 amino acids. The CDR3 reads CASRKGPNYGYTF. CDR3 nucleotide sequence: TGTGCCAGCAGGAAGGGACCTAACTATGGCTACACCTTC.

This clone has a single count. V usage is TRBV30 and J usage is TRBJ2-5; D may be TRBD1 (6 bases). Germline V lookup: CDR1 GTSNPN, CDR2 SVGIG (reference sequence). This CDR3 region has 16 residues. V was shortened by 1 base and J by 0 bases, with 15 bases between the two germline ends. The CDR3 is CAWSAPGTPYQETQYF. Written as DNA, the CDR3 is TGTGCCTGGAGTGCACCCGGGACACCGTACCAAGAGACCCAGTACTTC.

This chain joins TRBV28 and TRBJ2-5, with a weak D call TRBD1 (6 bases). Germline V gene data show CDR1 as MDHEN and CDR2 as SYDVKM. The V end lost 5 bases, the J end lost 14 bases, and 18 bases lay between the germline ends. The CDR3 spans 12 residues. The CDR3 region is CASSTHYRANYF. The CDR3 coding sequence is TGTGCCAGCAGTACCCACTACAGGGCAAATTACTTC.

The CDR3 protein is CASSGGDRLNYGYTF. The CDR3 DNA sequence: TGTGCCAGCAGCGGAGGGGACAGACTTAACTATGGCTACACCTTC. The chain has TRBV7-9 and TRBJ1-2; TRBD1 agrees at 7 bases. CDR1 is SEHNR and CDR2 is FQNEAQ in the germline V gene (reference sequence). The CDR3 has 15 residues. Trimming removed 5 bases from V and 1 base from J; junction bases left unmatched: 7.

The rearrangement joins TRBV2 to TRBJ2-1; 10 nucleotides match TRBD2. This CDR3 is 17 amino acids long. Losses at the gene ends were 6 bases for V and 7 bases for J; bases not matched to a gene: 15. Looked up from germline, CDR1 is SNHLY and CDR2 is FYNNEI. This CDR3 is CASSPRLAGPPSNEQFF. CDR3 nucleotide sequence: TGTGCCAGCAGCCCACGACTAGCGGGTCCCCCCTCGAATGAGCAGTTCTTC.

This chain connects TRBV10-2 to TRBJ2-2, with D perhaps being TRBD1 or TRBD2 (5 bases each). Germline values: CDR1 WSHSY, CDR2 SAAADI. Trimming cost V 10 bases and J 3 bases, with 12 bases left between them. CDR3 length: 13 amino acids. CDR3 nucleotides: TGCGCCATGGGCAGGGACCACACCGGGGAGCTGTTTTTT. Amino acids: CAMGRDHTGELFF.

This clone has just one count. This chain connects TRBV6-1 to TRBJ2-5, with D unresolved. The DNA end favors TRBJ2-7, so the J call may be wrong. Germline V gives CDR1 MNHNS, CDR2 SASEGT. The CDR3 runs to 13 residues. The CDR3 spells CASRGHLGYEQYF. The CDR3 DNA reads as TGTGCCAGCCGAGGTCACCTGGGGTACGAGCAGTACTTC.

CDR3 DNA sequence: TGCGCCAGCAGCTACCAGACTAGCTACGAGCAGTACTTC. Encoded protein: CASSYQTSYEQYF. This chain joins TRBV5-1 and TRBJ2-7; maybe TRBD2 (6 bases). V gave up 3 bases and J gave up 3 bases, with 10 bases separating them. CDR3 length: 13 amino acids. From germline, CDR1 is SGHRS and CDR2 YFSETQ.

This chain joins TRBV5-5 and TRBJ1-2; D call uncertain. From germline, CDR1 is SGHKS and CDR2 YYEKEE (reference sequence). This CDR3 region has 15 residues. V was shortened by 0 bases and J by 0 bases, with 9 bases between the two germline ends. CDR3 region: CASSLARSANYGYTF. CDR3 in DNA: TGTGCCAGCAGCTTGGCCCGATCAGCTAACTATGGCTACACCTTC.

V gene TRBV7-6 combines with J gene TRBJ2-6; D gene uncertain. The CDR3 has 17 amino acids. Germline loops: CDR1 SGHVS, CDR2 FNYEAQ. V lost 2 bases, J lost 0 bases, and 11 bases lay in between. CDR3 nucleotide sequence: TGTGCCAGCAGCTTATTGGTGGCGGTCTCTGGGGCCAACGTCCTGACTTTC. Translating gives CASSLLVAVSGANVLTF.

V usage is TRBV19 and J usage is TRBJ1-5; 7 nucleotides agree with TRBD1. The CDR3 runs to 14 residues. Germline loops: CDR1 LNHDA, CDR2 SQIVND (reference sequence). V shed 2 bases, J shed 6 bases, and the junction held 4 bases outside the gene matches. This CDR3 is CASSIQGVAQPQHF. The DNA for the CDR3 is TGTGCCAGTAGTATACAGGGGGTCGCTCAGCCCCAGCATTTT.

This chain connects TRBV6-6 to TRBJ1-6; no clear D gene. V lost 6 bases, J lost 4 bases, and 10 bases lay in between. CDR3 size: 14 residues. Germline V gene sequence: CDR1 MNHNY, CDR2 SVGAGI (reference sequence). CDR3 in amino acids: CASRPQVYNSPLHF. For the CDR3, the DNA is TGTGCCAGCAGACCTCAGGTTTATAATTCACCCCTCCACTTT.

The chain couples TRBV6-1 to TRBJ2-5; the match to TRBD1 covers 7 bases. Germline trimming cut 10 bases from V and 4 bases from J; bases unmatched to any gene: 9. The length of the CDR3 is 13 residues. Per the germline V gene, CDR1 is MNHNS and CDR2 is SASEGT. The CDR3 reads CAIRRGLGETQYF. CDR3 sequence (DNA): TGTGCCATCAGAAGGGGGCTGGGAGAGACCCAGTACTTC.